The 24 T cell receptor beta chains given below trace back to one sample, sequenced in a study of T-cell memory formation after mild COVID-19. One entry per CDR3 protein results from TCRdb running MiXCR on the 5' RACE reads. The repertoire holds 340,000 or so distinct CDR3 sequences, 13% seen once, with around 21% in the top ten. The sequencing sample was made of PBMCs or a T cell subset sorted from them (not recorded which). The receptors originated from a man aged 18 to 29 who had mild COVID-19 (a few samples of this study predate the infection). Cell type and time point are not known.

The genes are TRBV5-1 and TRBJ1-1, with D perhaps matching TRBD1 (6 bases). The CDR3 runs to 15 residues. The germline V gene has CDR1 SGHRS and CDR2 YFSETQ. V was trimmed by 0 bases and J by 1 base, leaving 10 bases between them. This chain's CDR3 is CASSLGRGGNTEAFF. DNA of the CDR3: TGCGCCAGCAGCTTGGGCAGGGGAGGGAACACTGAAGCTTTCTTT.

CDR3 protein: CASSQVAGQGYYEQYV. Written as DNA, the CDR3 is TGCGCCAGCAGCCAAGTTGCGGGACAGGGGTACTACGAGCAGTACGTC. The chain combines TRBV4-1 with TRBJ2-7; the match to TRBD1 covers 10 bases. From germline, CDR1 is MGHRA and CDR2 YSYEKL. The trim removed 1 base at V and 3 bases at J, leaving 6 bases unmatched. CDR3 length: 16 residues.

This clonotype was seen repeatedly, ten times or more. This rearrangement joins TRBV7-6 to TRBJ2-2, with D uncertain. The V end was cut by 2 bases, the J end by 6 bases, with 4 bases between. Germline-derived CDR1 and CDR2 are SGHVS and FNYEAQ. The CDR3 sequence is 12 residues long. The chain's CDR3 is CASSLRAGELFF. The CDR3 DNA is TGTGCCAGCAGCTTAAGGGCCGGGGAGCTGTTTTTT.

The table lists this clonotype with a few counts. The CDR3 DNA is TGTGCCAGCAGCTTAGACCGAGTTGAGCAGTTCTTC. Translated: CASSLDRVEQFF. The rearrangement links TRBV7-8 to TRBJ2-1; the D is unclear. V lost 1 base, J lost 9 bases, and 7 bases lay in between. This CDR3 spans 12 amino acids. The germline V gene encodes CDR1 SGHVS and CDR2 FQNEAQ.

There are many counts of this clonotype. The CDR3 spells CASSLGRSQPYF. CDR3 DNA sequence: TGTGCCAGCAGCTTAGGTCGGTCCCAGCCGTACTTC. V and J are TRBV7-9 and TRBJ2-5, with D uncertain. Trimming took 1 base from V and 13 from J, leaving 13 bases between them. The CDR3 sequence is 12 residues long. The germline gives CDR1 SEHNR, CDR2 FQNEAQ (reference sequence).

This rearrangement joins TRBV11-2 to TRBJ2-7; 9 nucleotides line up with TRBD2. This CDR3 region has 15 residues. Germline-derived CDR1 and CDR2 are SGHAT and FQNNGV. The J segment lost 6 bases and the V segment lost 5 bases, leaving 11 bases of the junction unmatched. The CDR3 nucleotides are TGTGCCAGCAGCGCTCAAGCGGGGGGCCACGGCGAGCAGTACGTC. Translated, it gives CASSAQAGGHGEQYV.

The table lists this clonotype with a few counts. The chain is built from TRBV5-1 and TRBJ1-4; no firm D call. V lost 4 bases, J lost 0 bases, and 7 bases lay in between. Germline V lookup: CDR1 SGHRS, CDR2 YFSETQ. The CDR3 runs 14 residues. The CDR3 sequence: CASSPLATNEKLFF. The CDR3 DNA reads as TGCGCCAGCAGCCCGCTCGCAACTAATGAAAAACTGTTTTTT.

Ten or more counts support this clonotype. The CDR3 DNA reads as TGCGCCAGCAGCCCTGGGGATGGCCCAGATACGCAGTATTTT. It translates to CASSPGDGPDTQYF. V is TRBV5-1 and J is TRBJ2-3; D not resolved. Germline CDR1 is SGHRS and CDR2 is YFSETQ. The V gene lost 4 bases and the J gene lost 4 bases, with 13 bases spanning the gap. This CDR3 has 14 amino acids.

The chain uses TRBV6-5 and TRBJ1-6; TRBD1 aligns across 9 bases. V was pared by 2 bases and J by 7 bases, with 6 bases of the junction left unmatched. Germline CDR1 is MNHEY and CDR2 is SVGAGI. The CDR3 sequence is 16 residues long. The CDR3 spells CASSYAPGTGNSPLHF. CDR3 in DNA: TGTGCCAGCAGTTACGCCCCCGGGACAGGGAATTCACCCCTCCACTTT.

This clonotype was recorded many times. The chain links TRBV5-1 to TRBJ2-5, with D uncertain. V shed 3 bases and J shed 1 base, with 10 bases lying between them. The CDR3 is 14 residues long. Germline CDR1 and CDR2: SGHRS and YFSETQ. The CDR3 spells CASSSDTFQETQYF. CDR3 sequence (DNA): TGCGCCAGCAGCTCCGACACCTTCCAAGAGACCCAGTACTTC.

The chain uses TRBV28 and TRBJ1-4; D is uncertain. This CDR3 has 16 residues. V shed 3 bases and J shed 6 bases, with 17 bases lying between them. The germline V gene has CDR1 MDHEN and CDR2 SYDVKM. The chain's CDR3 is CASSFWEHGRDEKLFF. The CDR3 nucleotides are TGTGCCAGCAGTTTTTGGGAGCACGGGAGGGATGAAAAACTGTTTTTT.

DNA of the CDR3: TGCAGTGCTAGCGAGGGGCTCGGTTACGAGCAGTACTTC. Protein: CSASEGLGYEQYF. The gene calls are TRBV20-1 and TRBJ2-7; D possibly matches TRBD1 or TRBD2 (5 bases each). The CDR3 has 13 amino acids. Germline V gene lookup returns CDR1 DFQATT and CDR2 SNEGSKA (reference sequence). Trimming removed 3 bases at V and 4 bases at J, with 13 bases between.

This clonotype has more than one count but fewer than ten. The rearrangement uses TRBV11-2 and TRBJ2-1, with 11 positions matching TRBD2. V shed 3 bases, J shed 10 bases, and the junction held 5 bases outside the gene matches. CDR1 is SGHAT and CDR2 is FQNNGV in the germline V gene. This CDR3 contains 14 residues. In nucleotides, the CDR3 is TGTGCCAGCAGCTTGTATAGCGGGGGGGACGAGCAGTTCTTC. Amino acid sequence: CASSLYSGGDEQFF.

The sample holds a few counts of this clonotype. The V call is TRBV5-1, the J call TRBJ2-7; no firm D call. CDR1 is SGHRS, CDR2 YFSETQ, per germline. The V gene lost 3 bases and the J gene lost 6 bases, with 19 bases spanning the gap. The length of the CDR3 is 15 residues. For the CDR3, the DNA is TGCGCCAGCAGCTGTTGGGCGGAAAGTAGCAGCGAGCAGTACTTC. This codes for CASSCWAESSSEQYF.

The rearrangement links TRBV7-8 to TRBJ1-2, with D unclear. This CDR3 has 15 amino acids. The V end was cut by 1 base, the J end by 4 bases, with 13 bases between. The germline V gene encodes CDR1 SGHVS and CDR2 FQNEAQ. The CDR3 coding sequence is TGTGCCAGCAGCTTAGTGGCCGGTTCAGTCTATGGCTACACCTTC. It encodes CASSLVAGSVYGYTF.

DNA of the CDR3: TGCAGTGCTAGAGGGACTGTTAGAAATGAGCAGTTCTTC. Amino acid sequence: CSARGTVRNEQFF. The rearrangement joins TRBV20-1 to TRBJ2-1; a weak D match, TRBD2 (5 bases). Trimming left V 1 base short and J 7 bases short, with 11 bases between. Germline CDR1 and CDR2: DFQATT and SNEGSKA (reference sequence). This CDR3 region has 13 residues.

CDR3 amino acids: CATSDLRGEEETQYF. DNA for the CDR3: TGTGCCACCAGTGATTTAAGAGGGGAGGAAGAGACCCAGTACTTC. The V and J genes are TRBV24-1 and TRBJ2-5; weak D call: TRBD2 (6 bases). V shed 1 base and J shed 3 bases, with 11 bases lying between them. CDR3 size: 15 residues. The V gene's germline CDR1 is KGHDR and CDR2 SFDVKD.

The gene calls are TRBV12-3 or TRBV12-4 and TRBJ2-1; perhaps TRBD1 as D (6 bases). This CDR3 has 13 amino acids. The V end was cut by 3 bases, the J end by 8 bases, with 11 bases between. CDR3 sequence: CASSFPPGDEQFF. In DNA form, the CDR3 reads TGTGCCAGCAGTTTCCCCCCAGGGGATGAGCAGTTCTTC.

The V and J genes are TRBV29-1 and TRBJ2-1, with TRBD1 matching over 7 bases. V lost 1 base and J lost 7; bases outside the gene matches: 4. Germline-derived CDR1 and CDR2 are SQVTM and ANQGSEA. The CDR3 consists of 13 residues. CDR3 DNA sequence: TGCAGCGTTGAAGTACCGGACAGGAATGAGCAGTTCTTC. Its translation: CSVEVPDRNEQFF.

The J gene is TRBJ2-3, the V gene TRBV29-1; D unclear. This CDR3 comprises 14 residues. In germline, CDR1 is SQVTM, CDR2 ANQGSEA. The V end was cut by 2 bases, the J end by 5 bases, with 14 bases between. The CDR3 bases are TGCAGCGTTGAAACAACCGGTTACTTAGATACGCAGTATTTT. The encoded protein is CSVETTGYLDTQYF.

This clonotype has a handful of counts. The V and J genes are TRBV4-3 and TRBJ1-1; no reliable D call. Germline V gene data show CDR1 as LGHNA and CDR2 as YSLEER. The CDR3 is 14 amino acids. V was shortened by 0 bases and J by 7 bases, with 12 bases between the two germline ends. The CDR3, as DNA: TGCGCCAGCAGCCAAGATTCGTCCGGGCTTGAAGCTTTCTTT. It yields the protein CASSQDSSGLEAFF.

This clonotype has ten or more counts. This sequence joins TRBV30 and TRBJ2-7; 9 bases fit TRBD1. Trimming at V came to 2 bases and at J to 2 bases, leaving 7 bases not matched to a gene. CDR3 length: 15 amino acids. The germline CDR1 and CDR2 sequences are GTSNPN and SVGIG (reference sequence). The CDR3 is CAWSFSGTGPYEQYF. The CDR3 DNA reads TGTGCCTGGAGTTTCTCCGGGACAGGGCCCTACGAGCAGTACTTC.

This chain connects TRBV6-5 to TRBJ1-4; 7 bases map to TRBD1. Looked up from germline, CDR1 is MNHEY and CDR2 is SVGAGI. This CDR3 spans 16 amino acids. Trimming removed 0 bases from V and 8 bases from J; junction bases left unmatched: 9. CDR3 coding DNA: TGTGCCAGCAGTTACTCGTGGAGGACAGGACAGGAAAAACTGTTTTTT. Translating it yields CASSYSWRTGQEKLFF.

This clonotype has more than one count but fewer than ten. V and J are TRBV4-2 and TRBJ1-1; D is unclear. The CDR3 sequence is 15 residues long. Germline V CDR1 and CDR2: LGHNA, YNFKEQ. V dropped 3 bases and J dropped 3 bases, with 14 bases sitting between them. In DNA form, the CDR3 reads TGTGCCAGCAGCCAGTTGGAAGGGAGATACACTGAAGCTTTCTTT. It encodes CASSQLEGRYTEAFF.